This entry features one T cell receptor beta chain sequence. The data belong to a study of cytomegalovirus exposure and HLA in healthy donors. Profiled with immunoSEQ multiplex PCR; TCRdb holds only in-frame clones, not every one. The table lists over 50,000 clones, around 93% of them singletons. Germline CDR1 SGDLS, CDR2 YYNGEE. CDR3 size: 14 residues. V lost 7 bases, J lost 5 bases, and 9 bases stayed unmatched. Sequenced input: PBMCs. This sequence was found in a man between 18 and 29 years old in good health and CMV-seropositive. V is TRBV9 and J is TRBJ1-2; 9 bases fit TRBD1. The CDR3 bases are TGTGCCAGCGATCGACAGGGGGACGGTTATGGCTACACCTTC. Its protein product is CASDRQGDGYGYTF.